This TCR beta chain emerged from a study of blood T cells in healthy people across ages. General observations from the study: Among T cells, TCR beta diversity per million cells dropped roughly linearly as age rose.

Deletions cut 10 bases from V and 2 bases from J, with 11 bases between. This CDR3 has 12 residues. Through a sample-barcoded 5' primer and a J-beta primer mix, a second PCR was run for roughly 6 to 11 cycles. Individual samples furnished no less than 3 million CDR3-containing paired-end reads apiece. TCRdb redid the calling of the 5' RACE reads with MiXCR, one entry per CDR3 protein. The sample lists 600,000 to 800,000 distinct CDR3 sequences; 40% to 65% were seen once. With each sample, at least 5 micrograms of total RNA were extracted. This clonotype turned up a few times. Its antigen remains unidentified.

Input material: blood. This receptor was identified in a woman older than 75 in good health. This chain joins TRBV12-3 or TRBV12-4 and TRBJ1-1; D gene uncertain. CDR3 sequence (DNA): TGTGCCACCGAGGAGAGTAACACTGAAGCTTTCTTT. Translating gives CATEESNTEAFF.